Listed here are 5 T cell receptor beta chains from one sample, sequenced in a study of response to subunit inactivated influenza vaccine. A single record per CDR3 protein comes from TCRdb applying MiXCR to the RT-PCR reads. The data show approximately 520,000 distinct CDR3 sequences, over 25% seen once. The sample here was CD4+ T cells sorted from PBMCs, taken 5 to 6 days after vaccination. Every receptor here comes from a man in his fifties who received an inactivated influenza vaccine.

This clonotype has more than one count but fewer than ten. The rearrangement uses TRBV5-1 and TRBJ2-7; 10 nucleotides match TRBD1. V shed 3 bases, J shed 1 base, and the junction held 7 bases outside the gene matches. CDR3 length: 16 amino acids. The germline V gene encodes CDR1 SGHRS and CDR2 YFSETQ. CDR3 nucleotide sequence: TGCGCCAGCAGCTCTTATCCGGGACAGGGGTCCTACGAGCAGTACTTC. Translating gives CASSSYPGQGSYEQYF.

A few counts support this clonotype. The chain recombines TRBV5-1 with TRBJ1-4; perhaps TRBD1 as D (5 bases). This CDR3 is 15 amino acids long. Trimming shortened V by 1 base and J by 3 bases, and 10 bases separated the two germline ends. The germline V gene encodes CDR1 SGHRS and CDR2 YFSETQ. Here the CDR3 reads CASSLKGSPNEKLFF. CDR3 bases: TGCGCCAGCAGCTTGAAGGGGAGCCCTAATGAAAAACTGTTTTTT.

This clonotype came up a few times. V usage is TRBV4-3 and J usage is TRBJ2-2, with D possibly TRBD1 on 5 matching bases. Trimming took 1 base from V and 4 from J, leaving 13 bases between them. CDR3 length equals 16 residues. Germline lookup yields CDR1 LGHNA and CDR2 YSLEER. CDR3 sequence (DNA): TGCGCCAGCAGCCAAGGATTGGAAGGGGTCACCGGGGAGCTGTTTTTT. This encodes CASSQGLEGVTGELFF.

This clonotype was detected only a few times. This rearrangement joins TRBV20-1 to TRBJ1-1, with D unclear. CDR3 length: 13 residues. From germline, CDR1 is DFQATT and CDR2 SNEGSKA (reference sequence). Trimming left V 3 bases short and J 5 bases short, with 13 bases between. The CDR3 here is CSARRSRPTEAFF. The CDR3 DNA sequence: TGCAGTGCTAGGAGGTCCAGGCCGACTGAAGCTTTCTTT.

The chain carries TRBV5-1 and TRBJ2-2; D unclear. Germline CDR1 reads SGHRS; CDR2 reads YFSETQ. CDR3 length: 15 residues. Trimming took off 0 bases at V and 3 bases at J, with 9 bases between the two ends. CDR3 loop: CASSLDSWDTGELFF. CDR3 nucleotide sequence: TGCGCCAGCAGCTTGGATTCTTGGGACACCGGGGAGCTGTTTTTT.